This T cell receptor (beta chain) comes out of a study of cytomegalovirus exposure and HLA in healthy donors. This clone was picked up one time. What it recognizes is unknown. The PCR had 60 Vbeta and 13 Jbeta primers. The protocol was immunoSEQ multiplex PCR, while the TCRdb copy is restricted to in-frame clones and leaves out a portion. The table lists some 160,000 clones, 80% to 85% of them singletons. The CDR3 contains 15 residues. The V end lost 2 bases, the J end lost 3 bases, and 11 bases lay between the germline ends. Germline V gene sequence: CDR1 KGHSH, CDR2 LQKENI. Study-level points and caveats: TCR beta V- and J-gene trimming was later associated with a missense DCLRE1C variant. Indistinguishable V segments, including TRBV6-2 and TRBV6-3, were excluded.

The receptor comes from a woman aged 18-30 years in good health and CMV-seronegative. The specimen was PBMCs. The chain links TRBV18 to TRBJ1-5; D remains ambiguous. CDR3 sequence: CASSPVNSPNQPQHF. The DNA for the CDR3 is TGTGCCAGCTCACCAGTCAACAGCCCCAATCAGCCCCAGCATTTT.